Reported below is one T cell receptor beta chain. This clone was observed once. Its antigen is not yet known. The record has no base qualities; no much larger clone is one base away. The library came from the immunoSEQ multiplex PCR assay. To provide template for TCR sequencing, every sample had RNA extracted and reverse transcribed into cDNA. First-strand cDNA was synthesized with SuperScript III using a 2:1 mix of oligo-dT and random hexamers. Amplification bias was assessed with a synthetic immune receptor repertoire, and residual bias was removed computationally. Under the source paper's analysis protocol: Raw reads were preprocessed to remove errors, and CDR3 was defined according to IMGT conventions as the region from the conserved cysteine to phenylalanine. Clonality was computed as 1 minus the Shannon entropy, with the entropy normalized by log2 of the number of productive unique TCRs. Scalp TCRbeta sequences were cross-referenced with sorted blood CD4 and CD8 repertoires so that the CD4 or CD8 identity of scalp clones could be inferred. TCRdb's version of the immuneACCESS table is confined to in-frame rearrangements and falls short of the full clone set. An unresolved V gene accounts for under half of the shortfall where checked; the remainder is of unknown origin. Clone size and the V and J calls come from that table; the DNA yielded D and trimming. Across this sample there are approximately 210,000 clones, with 50% to 75% seen only once. Clones ranked in the top ten supply 4% to 5% of the sample.

The CDR3, from cysteine to phenylalanine, totals 16 residues. The kept DNA is CDR3 alone, 48 bases in frame from the first base. The CDR1 and CDR2 encoded by the germline V gene are LGHNA and YSLEER. V trim: 4 bases; J trim: 4 bases; unmatched bases: 2. The sample comes from a study of CD8+ T cells in alopecia areata (dated by TCRdb to between 2017 and 2018). Notes on the research overall: Treated patients were enrolled in an open-label pilot trial of oral tofacitinib at 5 to 10 mg twice daily for moderate-to-severe alopecia areata. Tofacitinib was given for 6 to 18 months, followed by 6 months of follow-up off drug to assess delayed response and recurrence. In treated patients, disease severity was measured using the SALT score, which gives the percentage of scalp surface area affected. The study used high-throughput TCRbeta sequencing to examine T cell clonal expansion in alopecia areata, in both the C3H/HeJ mouse model and human patients. Human TCRbeta sequencing covered scalp tissue and sorted CD4+ and CD8+ peripheral blood T cells from patchy and totalis/universalis alopecia areata patients and healthy controls. Patients on tofacitinib were biopsied at baseline and after 4 and 24 weeks of treatment, and several of the patients also had a later scalp biopsy. Scalp clonality was compared among normal scalp (n=4), patchy alopecia areata scalp (n=8), and alopecia totalis/universalis scalp (n=8). RNA was obtained with the PAXgene miRNA kit for fixed scalp, the miRNeasy kit for PBMCs, and the RNeasy kit for mouse skin. TCRbeta CDR3 regions were amplified by immunoSEQ multiplex PCR with 35 Vbeta forward and 13 Jbeta reverse primers. Study-wide conclusions, independent of this receptor: Resident alphabeta T cells in normal human skin are also sequenced, complicating scalp TCR repertoire analysis, unlike mouse skin dominated by gammadelta T cells. Higher clonality and more expanded CD8+ clones were observed in lesional scalp than in normal scalp, particularly in alopecia totalis/universalis, a finding suggestive of antigenic drive. Because the treated cohort was small and included a single nonresponder, larger studies are needed to assess links between baseline CD8+ expansion and response. TCR sequences shared between patients were less clear than in mice, possibly partly because of HLA diversity in the patient population. Tofacitinib significantly decreased scalp clonality and the number of expanded CD8+ clones among the top 100 scalp clones. During tofacitinib treatment, many expanded lesional clones remained in scalp and blood, and this persistence may partly explain relapse after treatment is stopped.

This sample's time point label indicates: less than five weeks on oral tofacitinib. The treatment or condition label of this sample denotes: oral pan-JAK inhibitor, 5-10 mg twice daily. Lesional scalp punch biopsies and peripheral blood were collected from alopecia areata patients. PBMCs were isolated by density centrifugation and stained for CD3, CD4 and CD8, and CD4+ and CD8+ T cells were sorted on a FACSAria. The TCR sequence derives from a human donor with alopecia areata. The sample consisted of CD4+ T cells sorted from blood, taken at week 4, from a patient treated with tofacitinib. The receptor chain draws on TRBV4-3 and TRBJ2-1, with 15 central nucleotides matching TRBD2. In nucleotide form, the sequence is TGCGCCAGCAGCCCGGGACTAGCGGGGGGTTACAATGAGCAGTTCTTC. This codes for CASSPGLAGGYNEQFF.